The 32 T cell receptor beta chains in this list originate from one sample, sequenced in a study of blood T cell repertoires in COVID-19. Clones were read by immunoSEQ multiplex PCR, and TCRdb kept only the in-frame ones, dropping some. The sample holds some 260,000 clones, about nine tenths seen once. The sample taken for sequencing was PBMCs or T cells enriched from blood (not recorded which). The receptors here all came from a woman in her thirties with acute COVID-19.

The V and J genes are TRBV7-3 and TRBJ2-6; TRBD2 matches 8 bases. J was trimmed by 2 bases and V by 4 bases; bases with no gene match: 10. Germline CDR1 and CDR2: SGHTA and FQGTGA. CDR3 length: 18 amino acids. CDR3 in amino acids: CASSSTGGPSAGANVLTF. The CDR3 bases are TGTGCCAGCAGCTCTACGGGGGGGCCTTCAGCTGGGGCCAACGTCCTGACTTTC. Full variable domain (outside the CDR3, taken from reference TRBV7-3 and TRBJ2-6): GAGVSQTPSNKVTEKGKYVELRCDPISGHTALYWYRQSLGQGPEFLIYFQGTGAADDSGLPNDRFFAVRPEGSVSTLKIQRTERGDSAVYLCASSSTGGPSAGANVLTFGAGSRLTVL.

The CDR3: CASSSTGWSYNEQFF. The CDR3 DNA is TGCGCCAGCAGCTCGACAGGTTGGTCCTACAATGAGCAGTTCTTC. The chain uses TRBV5-1 and TRBJ2-1, with D tentatively TRBD1 (6 bases). Trimming removed 3 bases from V and 1 base from J, with 11 bases in between. This CDR3 spans 15 amino acids. Germline loops: CDR1 SGHRS, CDR2 YFSETQ.

The CDR3 spells CASSQTAGTGDLRRETQYF. DNA of the CDR3: TGTGCCAGCAGCCAGACAGCCGGGACAGGGGATCTGAGGCGGGAGACCCAGTACTTC. The chain joins TRBV14 to TRBJ2-5; 10 bases are shared with TRBD1. This CDR3 has 19 amino acids. J was trimmed by 5 bases and V by 3 bases; bases with no gene match: 18. Germline CDR1 SGHDN, CDR2 FVKESK.

CDR3 region: CASSIDLSGNQPQHF. CDR3 bases: TGTGCCAGTAGTATAGATCTATCGGGGAATCAGCCCCAGCATTTT. V usage is TRBV19 and J usage is TRBJ1-5, with D unresolved. V lost 0 bases and J lost 4, with 10 bases in between. This CDR3 spans 15 amino acids. Looked up from germline, CDR1 is LNHDA and CDR2 is SQIVND (reference sequence).

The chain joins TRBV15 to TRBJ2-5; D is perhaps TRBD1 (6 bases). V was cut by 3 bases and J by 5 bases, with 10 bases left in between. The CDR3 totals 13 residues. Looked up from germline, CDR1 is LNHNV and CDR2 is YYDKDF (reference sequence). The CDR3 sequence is CATSSNREETQYF. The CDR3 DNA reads TGTGCCACCAGCAGTAACAGGGAGGAGACCCAGTACTTC. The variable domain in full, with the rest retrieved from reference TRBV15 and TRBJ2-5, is DAMVIQNPRYQVTQFGKPVTLSCSQTLNHNVMYWYQQKSSQAPKLLFHYYDKDFNNEADTPDNFQSRRPNTSFCFLDIRSPGLGDTAMYLCATSSNREETQYFGPGTRLLVL.

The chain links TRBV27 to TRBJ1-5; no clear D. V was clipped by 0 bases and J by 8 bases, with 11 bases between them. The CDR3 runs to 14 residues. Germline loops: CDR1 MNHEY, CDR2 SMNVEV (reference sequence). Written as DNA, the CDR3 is TGTGCCAGCAGTTTATCCCAGGCACTCGAGCCCCAGCATTTT. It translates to CASSLSQALEPQHF.

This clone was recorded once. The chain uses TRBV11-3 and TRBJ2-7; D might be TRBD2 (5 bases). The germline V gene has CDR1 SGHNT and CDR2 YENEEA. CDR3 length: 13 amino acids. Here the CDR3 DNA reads TGTCCTCCCCTTAGGACTCGGGATAACGAGCAGTACTTC. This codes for CPPLRTRDNEQYF.

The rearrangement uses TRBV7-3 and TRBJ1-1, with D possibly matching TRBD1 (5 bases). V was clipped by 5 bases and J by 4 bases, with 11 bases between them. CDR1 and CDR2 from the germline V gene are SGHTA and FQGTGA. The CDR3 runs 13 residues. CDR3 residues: CASSPMGGTEAFF. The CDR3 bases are TGTGCCAGCAGCCCCATGGGGGGCACTGAAGCTTTCTTT.

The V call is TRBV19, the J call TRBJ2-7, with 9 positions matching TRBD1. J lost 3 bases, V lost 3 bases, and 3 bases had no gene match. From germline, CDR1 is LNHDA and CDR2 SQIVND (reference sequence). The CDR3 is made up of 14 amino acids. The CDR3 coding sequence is TGTGCCAGTAGTATTAGGGGACAGGGCTACGAGCAGTACTTC. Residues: CASSIRGQGYEQYF.

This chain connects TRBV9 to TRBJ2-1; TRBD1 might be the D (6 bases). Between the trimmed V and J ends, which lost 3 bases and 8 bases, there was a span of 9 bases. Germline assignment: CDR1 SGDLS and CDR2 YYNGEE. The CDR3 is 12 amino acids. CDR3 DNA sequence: TGTGCCAGCAGCGATGGGGGCGATGAGCAGTTCTTC. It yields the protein CASSDGGDEQFF.

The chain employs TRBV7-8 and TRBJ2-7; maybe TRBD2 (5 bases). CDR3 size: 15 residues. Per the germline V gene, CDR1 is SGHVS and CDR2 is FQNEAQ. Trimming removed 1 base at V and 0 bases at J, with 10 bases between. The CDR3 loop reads CASSLGGLSSYEQYF. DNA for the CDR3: TGTGCCAGCAGCTTAGGAGGACTGAGCTCCTACGAGCAGTACTTC.

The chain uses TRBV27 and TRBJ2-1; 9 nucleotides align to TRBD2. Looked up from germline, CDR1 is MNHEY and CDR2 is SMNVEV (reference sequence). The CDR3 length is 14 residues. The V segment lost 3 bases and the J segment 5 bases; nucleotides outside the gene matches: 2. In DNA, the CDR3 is TGTGCCAGCAGTTTTCAGCGGGAGGACAATGAGCAGTTCTTC. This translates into CASSFQREDNEQFF.

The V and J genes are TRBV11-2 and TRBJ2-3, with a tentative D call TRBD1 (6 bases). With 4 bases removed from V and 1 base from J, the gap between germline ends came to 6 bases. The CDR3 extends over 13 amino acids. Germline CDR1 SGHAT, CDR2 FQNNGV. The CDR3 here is CASSYRGTDTQYF. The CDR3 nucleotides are TGTGCCAGCAGCTACAGGGGCACAGATACGCAGTATTTT.

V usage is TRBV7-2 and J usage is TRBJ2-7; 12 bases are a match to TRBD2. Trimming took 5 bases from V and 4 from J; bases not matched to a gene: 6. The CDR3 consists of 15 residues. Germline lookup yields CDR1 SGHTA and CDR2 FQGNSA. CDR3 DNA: TGTGCCAGCAGCCCCCGACTAGCGGGAGTTTACGAGCAGTACTTC. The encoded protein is CASSPRLAGVYEQYF.

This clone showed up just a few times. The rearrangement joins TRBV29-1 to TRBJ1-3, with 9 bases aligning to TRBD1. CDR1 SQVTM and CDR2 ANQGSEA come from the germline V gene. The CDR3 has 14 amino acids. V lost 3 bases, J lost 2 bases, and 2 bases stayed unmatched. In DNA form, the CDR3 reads TGCAGCGTTGACGGGGACAGGGCTGGAAACACCATATATTTT. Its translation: CSVDGDRAGNTIYF.

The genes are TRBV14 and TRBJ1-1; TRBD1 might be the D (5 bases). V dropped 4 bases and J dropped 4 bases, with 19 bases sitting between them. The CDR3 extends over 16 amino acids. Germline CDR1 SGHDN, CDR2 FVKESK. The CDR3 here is CASSPRGPGRGTEAFF. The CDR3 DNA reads TGTGCCAGCAGCCCCCGAGGACCCGGGAGGGGCACTGAAGCTTTCTTT.

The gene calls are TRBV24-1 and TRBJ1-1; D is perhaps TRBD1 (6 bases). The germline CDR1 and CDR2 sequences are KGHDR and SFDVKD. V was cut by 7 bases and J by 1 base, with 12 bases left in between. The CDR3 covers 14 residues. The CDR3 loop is CATRSGQSNTEAFF. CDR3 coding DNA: TGTGCCACCAGATCCGGACAGTCGAACACTGAAGCTTTCTTT.

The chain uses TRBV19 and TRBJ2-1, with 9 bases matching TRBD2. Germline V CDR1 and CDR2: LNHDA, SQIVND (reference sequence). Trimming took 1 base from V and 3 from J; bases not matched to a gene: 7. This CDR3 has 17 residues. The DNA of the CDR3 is TGTGCCAGTAGTATAGTTATAGCGGGGGCCGGCTACAATGAGCAGTTCTTC. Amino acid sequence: CASSIVIAGAGYNEQFF.

CDR3 region: CASSLGGGQETQYF. DNA for the CDR3: TGTGCCAGCAGCTTAGGGGGCGGACAAGAGACCCAGTACTTC. The chain links TRBV7-9 to TRBJ2-5, with D perhaps matching TRBD1 (5 bases). Germline lookup yields CDR1 SEHNR and CDR2 FQNEAQ (reference sequence). V lost 1 base and J 2 bases, leaving 8 bases between the germline ends. CDR3 length: 14 amino acids. Drawing the rest from reference TRBV7-9 and TRBJ2-5, the complete variable domain is DTGVSQNPRHKITKRGQNVTFRCDPISEHNRLYWYRQTLGQGPEFLTYFQNEAQLEKSRLLSDRFSAERPKGSFSTLEIQRTEQGDSAMYLCASSLGGGQETQYFGPGTRLLVL.

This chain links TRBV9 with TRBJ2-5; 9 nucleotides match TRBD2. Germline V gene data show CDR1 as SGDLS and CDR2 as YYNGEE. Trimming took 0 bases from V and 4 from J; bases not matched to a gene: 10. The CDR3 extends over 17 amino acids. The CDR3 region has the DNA TGTGCCAGCAGCGTAGCCCAGACCCGCGGGGGGGGAGAGACCCAGTACTTC. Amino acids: CASSVAQTRGGGETQYF.

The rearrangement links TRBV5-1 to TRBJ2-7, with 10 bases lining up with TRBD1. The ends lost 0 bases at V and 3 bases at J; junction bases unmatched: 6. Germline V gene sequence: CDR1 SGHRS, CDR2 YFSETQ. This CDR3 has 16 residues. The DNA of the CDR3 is TGCGCCAGCAGCTTGGTTTGGGACAGGGGAGGCTACGAGCAGTACTTC. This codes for CASSLVWDRGGYEQYF.

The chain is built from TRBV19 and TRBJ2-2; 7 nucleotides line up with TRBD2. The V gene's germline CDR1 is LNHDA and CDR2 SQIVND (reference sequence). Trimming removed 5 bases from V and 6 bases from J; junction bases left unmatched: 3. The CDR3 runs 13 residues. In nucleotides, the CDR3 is TGTGCCAGTAGTCGCCTAGCGGCCGGGGAGCTGTTTTTT. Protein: CASSRLAAGELFF.

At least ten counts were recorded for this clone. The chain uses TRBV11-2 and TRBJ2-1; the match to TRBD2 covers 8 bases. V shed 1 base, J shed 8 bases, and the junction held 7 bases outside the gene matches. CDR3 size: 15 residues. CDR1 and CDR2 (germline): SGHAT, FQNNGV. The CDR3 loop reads CASSLGPGGFDEQFF. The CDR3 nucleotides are TGTGCCAGCAGCTTAGGCCCGGGAGGGTTCGATGAGCAGTTCTTC. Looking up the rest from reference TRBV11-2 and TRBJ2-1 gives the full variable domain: EAGVAQSPRYKIIEKRQSVAFWCNPISGHATLYWYQQILGQGPKLLIQFQNNGVVDDSQLPKDRFSAERLKGVDSTLKIQPAKLEDSAVYLCASSLGPGGFDEQFFGPGTRLTVL.

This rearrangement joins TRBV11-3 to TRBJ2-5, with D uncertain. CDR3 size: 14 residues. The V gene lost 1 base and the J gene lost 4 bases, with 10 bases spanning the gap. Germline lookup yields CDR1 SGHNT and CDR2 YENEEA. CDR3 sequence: CASSLVSSSETQYF. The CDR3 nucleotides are TGTGCCAGCAGCTTAGTCTCTAGTTCAGAGACCCAGTACTTC.

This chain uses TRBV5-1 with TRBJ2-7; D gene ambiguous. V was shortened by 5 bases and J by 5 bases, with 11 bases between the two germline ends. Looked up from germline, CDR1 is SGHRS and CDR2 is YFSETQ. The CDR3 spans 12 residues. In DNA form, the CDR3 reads TGCGCCAGCAGACTTGGTAATGACGAGCAGTACTTC. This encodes CASRLGNDEQYF.

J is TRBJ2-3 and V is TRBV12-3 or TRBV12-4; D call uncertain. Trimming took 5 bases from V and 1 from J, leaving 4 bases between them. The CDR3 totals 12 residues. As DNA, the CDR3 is TGTGCCAGCAGTACACGCACAGATACGCAGTATTTT. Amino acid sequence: CASSTRTDTQYF.

CDR3: CASSRTSGLYNEQFF. In DNA, the CDR3 is TGTGCCAGCAGCCGAACTAGCGGGCTGTACAATGAGCAGTTCTTC. V is TRBV7-9 and J is TRBJ2-1, with 9 bases identical to TRBD2. Germline V gene lookup returns CDR1 SEHNR and CDR2 FQNEAQ (reference sequence). The J segment lost 4 bases and the V segment lost 5 bases, leaving 6 bases of the junction unmatched. The CDR3 has 15 residues.

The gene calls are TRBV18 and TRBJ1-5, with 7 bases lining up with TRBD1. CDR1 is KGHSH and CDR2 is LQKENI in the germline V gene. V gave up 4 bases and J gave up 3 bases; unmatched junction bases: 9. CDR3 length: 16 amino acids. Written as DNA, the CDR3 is TGTGCCAGCTCACAGACCGGGGGACAGATCAATCAGCCCCAGCATTTT. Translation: CASSQTGGQINQPQHF. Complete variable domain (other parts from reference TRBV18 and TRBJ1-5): NAGVMQNPRHLVRRRGQEARLRCSPMKGHSHVYWYRQLPEEGLKFMVYLQKENIIDESGMPKERFSAEFPKEGPSILRIQQVVRGDSAAYFCASSQTGGQINQPQHFGDGTRLSIL.

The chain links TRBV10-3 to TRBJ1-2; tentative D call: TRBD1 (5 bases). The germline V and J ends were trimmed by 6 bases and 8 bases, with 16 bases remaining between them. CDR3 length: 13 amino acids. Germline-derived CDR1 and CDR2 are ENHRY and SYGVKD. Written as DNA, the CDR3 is TGTGCCATCAGCGGGACTTCCCCCCTCGGCTACACCTTC. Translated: CAISGTSPLGYTF.

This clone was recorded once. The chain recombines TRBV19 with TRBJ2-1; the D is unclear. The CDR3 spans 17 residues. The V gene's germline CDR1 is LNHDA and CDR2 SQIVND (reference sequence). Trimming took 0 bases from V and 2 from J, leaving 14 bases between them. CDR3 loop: CASSIDLRRSPYNEQFF. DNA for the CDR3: TGTGCCAGTAGTATAGATCTTCGGAGATCCCCCTACAATGAGCAGTTCTTC. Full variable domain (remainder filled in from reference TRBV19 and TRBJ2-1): DGGITQSPKYLFRKEGQNVTLSCEQNLNHDAMYWYRQDPGQGLRLIYYSQIVNDFQKGDIAEGYSVSREKKESFPLTVTSAQKNPTAFYLCASSIDLRRSPYNEQFFGPGTRLTVL.

The CDR3 here is CASSYIIEPGTGRLTQYF. CDR3 nucleotides: TGTGCCAGCAGCTACATAATCGAGCCGGGGACAGGGAGGTTAACGCAGTATTTT. The chain uses TRBV7-8 and TRBJ2-3; 9 nucleotides align to TRBD1. Germline CDR1 is SGHVS and CDR2 is FQNEAQ. This CDR3 has 18 amino acids. V lost 4 bases and J lost 9; bases outside the gene matches: 20.

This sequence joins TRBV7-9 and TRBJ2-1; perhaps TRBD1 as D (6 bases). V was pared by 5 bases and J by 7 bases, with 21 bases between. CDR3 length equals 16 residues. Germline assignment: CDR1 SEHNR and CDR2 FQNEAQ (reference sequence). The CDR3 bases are TGTGCCAGCAGCCCATTCACAGGGACGGGGTTGAATGAGCAGTTCTTC. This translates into CASSPFTGTGLNEQFF.